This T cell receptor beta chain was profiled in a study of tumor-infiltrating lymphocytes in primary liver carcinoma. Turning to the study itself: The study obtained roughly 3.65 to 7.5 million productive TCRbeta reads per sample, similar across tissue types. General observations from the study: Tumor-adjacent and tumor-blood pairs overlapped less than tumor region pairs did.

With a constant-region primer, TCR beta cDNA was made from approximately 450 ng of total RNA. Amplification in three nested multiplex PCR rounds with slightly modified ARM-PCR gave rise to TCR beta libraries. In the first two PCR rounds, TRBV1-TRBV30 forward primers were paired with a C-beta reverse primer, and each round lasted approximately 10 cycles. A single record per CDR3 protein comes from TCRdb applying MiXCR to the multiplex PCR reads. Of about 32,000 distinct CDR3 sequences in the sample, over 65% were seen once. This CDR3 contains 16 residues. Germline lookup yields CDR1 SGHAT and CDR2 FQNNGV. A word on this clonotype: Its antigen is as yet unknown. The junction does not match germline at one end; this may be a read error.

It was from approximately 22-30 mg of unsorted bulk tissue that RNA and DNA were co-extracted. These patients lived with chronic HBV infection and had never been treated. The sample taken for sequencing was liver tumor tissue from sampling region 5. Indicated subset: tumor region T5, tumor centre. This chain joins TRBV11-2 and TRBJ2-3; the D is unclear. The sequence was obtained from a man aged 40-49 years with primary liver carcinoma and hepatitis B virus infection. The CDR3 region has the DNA TGTGCGAGCAGCCGACATCCCATCAACCCCAAAGATACGCAGTATTTT. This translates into CASSRHPINPKDTQYF.